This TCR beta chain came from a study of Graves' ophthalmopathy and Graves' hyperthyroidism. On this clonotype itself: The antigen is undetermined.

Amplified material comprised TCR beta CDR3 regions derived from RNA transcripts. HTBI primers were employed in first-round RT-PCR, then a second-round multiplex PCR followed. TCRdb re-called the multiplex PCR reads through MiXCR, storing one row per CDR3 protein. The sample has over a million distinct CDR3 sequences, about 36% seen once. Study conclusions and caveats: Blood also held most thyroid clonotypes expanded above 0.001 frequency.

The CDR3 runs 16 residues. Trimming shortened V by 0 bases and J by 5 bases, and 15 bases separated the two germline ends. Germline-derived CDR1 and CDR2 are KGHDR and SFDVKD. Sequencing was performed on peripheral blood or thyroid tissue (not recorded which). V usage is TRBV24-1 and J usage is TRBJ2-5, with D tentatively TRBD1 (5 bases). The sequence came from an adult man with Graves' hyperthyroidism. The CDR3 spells CATSDLRQGLGETQYF. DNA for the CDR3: TGTGCCACCAGTGATTTGCGCCAGGGCCTTGGGGAGACCCAGTACTTC.